This T cell receptor beta chain was retrieved from a study of blood T cell repertoires in COVID-19. As for the study in general: There were acute and convalescent COVID-19 samples, and they came from the United States, Italy and Spain.

Only in-frame clones appear in the TCRdb table, and some are missing; sequencing was by immunoSEQ multiplex PCR. The table shows 400,000 to 500,000 clones, with about 88% occurring only once. Germline-derived CDR1 and CDR2 are SGHTA and FQGNSA. The V end was cut by 1 base, the J end by 2 bases, with 5 bases between. The CDR3 runs 13 residues. Material: PBMCs or T cells enriched from blood (not recorded which). The receptor was derived from a woman under 30 who had been exposed to COVID-19. The V and J genes are TRBV7-2 and TRBJ1-2, with a possible D match to TRBD1 (5 bases). CDR3 nucleotide sequence: TGTGCCAGCAGCTTAGGGACAAACTATGGCTACACCTTC. Translated: CASSLGTNYGYTF.